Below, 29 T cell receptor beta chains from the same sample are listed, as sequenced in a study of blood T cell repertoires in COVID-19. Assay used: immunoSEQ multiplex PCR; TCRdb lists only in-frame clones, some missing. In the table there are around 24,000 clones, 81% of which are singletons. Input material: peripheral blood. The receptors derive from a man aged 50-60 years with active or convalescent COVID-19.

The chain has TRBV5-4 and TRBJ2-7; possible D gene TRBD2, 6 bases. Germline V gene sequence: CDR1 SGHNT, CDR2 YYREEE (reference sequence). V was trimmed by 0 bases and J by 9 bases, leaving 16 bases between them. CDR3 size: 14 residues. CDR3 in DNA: TGTGCCAGCAGCTTGGGGAGGGAGGAGGGAGCGCAGTACTTC. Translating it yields CASSLGREEGAQYF.

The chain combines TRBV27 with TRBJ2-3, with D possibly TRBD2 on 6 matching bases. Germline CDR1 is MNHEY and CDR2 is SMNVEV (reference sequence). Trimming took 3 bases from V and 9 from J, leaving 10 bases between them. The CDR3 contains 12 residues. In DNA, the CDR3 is TGTGCCAGCAGTTTCCCACGGGGGACGCAGTATTTT. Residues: CASSFPRGTQYF.

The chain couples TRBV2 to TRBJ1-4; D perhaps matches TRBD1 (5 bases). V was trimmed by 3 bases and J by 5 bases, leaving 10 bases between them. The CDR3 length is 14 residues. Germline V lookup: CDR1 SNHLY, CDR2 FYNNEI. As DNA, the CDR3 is TGTGCCAGCAGTGATTGGGGGGGGAATGAAAAACTGTTTTTT. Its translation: CASSDWGGNEKLFF.

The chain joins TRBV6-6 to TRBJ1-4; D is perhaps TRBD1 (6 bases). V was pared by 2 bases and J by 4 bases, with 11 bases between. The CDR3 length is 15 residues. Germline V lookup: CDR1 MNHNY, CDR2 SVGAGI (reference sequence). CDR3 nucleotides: TGTGCCAGCAGTTACGTAGGACAGTATAATGAAAAACTGTTTTTT. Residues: CASSYVGQYNEKLFF.

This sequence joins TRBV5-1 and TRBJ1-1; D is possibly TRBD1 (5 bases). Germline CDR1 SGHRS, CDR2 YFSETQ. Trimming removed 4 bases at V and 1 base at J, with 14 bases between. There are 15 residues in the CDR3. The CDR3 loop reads CASSPGDSGNTEAFF. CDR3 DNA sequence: TGCGCCAGCAGCCCGGGGGACTCCGGGAACACTGAAGCTTTCTTT. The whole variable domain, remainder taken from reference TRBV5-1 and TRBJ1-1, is KAGVTQTPRYLIKTRGQQVTLSCSPISGHRSVSWYQQTPGQGLQFLFEYFSETQRNKGNFPGRFSGRQFSNSRSEMNVSTLELGDSALYLCASSPGDSGNTEAFFGQGTRLTVV.

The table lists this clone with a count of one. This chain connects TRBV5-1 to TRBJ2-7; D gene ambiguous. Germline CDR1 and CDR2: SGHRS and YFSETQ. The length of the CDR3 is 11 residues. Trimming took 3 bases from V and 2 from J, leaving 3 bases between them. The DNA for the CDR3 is TGCGCCAGCAGCTCCACCTACGAGCAGTACTTC. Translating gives CASSSTYEQYF. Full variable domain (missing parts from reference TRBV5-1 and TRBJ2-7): KAGVTQTPRYLIKTRGQQVTLSCSPISGHRSVSWYQQTPGQGLQFLFEYFSETQRNKGNFPGRFSGRQFSNSRSEMNVSTLELGDSALYLCASSSTYEQYFGPGTRLTVT.

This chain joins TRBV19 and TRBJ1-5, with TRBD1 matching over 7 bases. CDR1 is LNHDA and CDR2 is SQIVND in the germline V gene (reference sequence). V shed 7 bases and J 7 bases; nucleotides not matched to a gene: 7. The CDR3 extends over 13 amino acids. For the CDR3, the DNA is TGTGCCAGTACCTGGACAGGTGGGCAGCCCCAGCATTTT. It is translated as CASTWTGGQPQHF.

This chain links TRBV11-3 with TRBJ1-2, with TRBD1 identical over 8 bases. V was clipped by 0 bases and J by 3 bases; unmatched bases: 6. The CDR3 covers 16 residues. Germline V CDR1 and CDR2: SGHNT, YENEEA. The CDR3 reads CASSLDANRGYYGYTF. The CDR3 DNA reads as TGTGCCAGCAGCTTAGATGCTAACAGGGGGTACTATGGCTACACCTTC.

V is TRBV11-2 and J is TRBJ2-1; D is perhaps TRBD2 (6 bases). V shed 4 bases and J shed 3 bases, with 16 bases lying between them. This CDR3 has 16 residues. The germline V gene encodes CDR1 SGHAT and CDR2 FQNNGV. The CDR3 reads CASSSGLEGRYNEQFF. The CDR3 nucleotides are TGTGCCAGCAGCTCTGGGTTGGAGGGGCGCTACAATGAGCAGTTCTTC.

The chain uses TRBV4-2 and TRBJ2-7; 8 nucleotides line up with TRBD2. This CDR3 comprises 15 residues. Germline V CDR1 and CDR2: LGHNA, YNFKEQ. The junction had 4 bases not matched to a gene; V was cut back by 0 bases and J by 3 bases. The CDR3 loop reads CASSQESLAGYEQYF. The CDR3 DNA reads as TGTGCCAGCAGCCAAGAATCTCTAGCGGGCTACGAGCAGTACTTC.

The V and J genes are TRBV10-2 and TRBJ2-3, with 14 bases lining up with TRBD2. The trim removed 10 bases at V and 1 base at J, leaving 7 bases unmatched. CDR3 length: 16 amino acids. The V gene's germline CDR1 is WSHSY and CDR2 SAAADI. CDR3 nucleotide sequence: TGCGCCACTCGACTAGCGGGAGGGTCGGGCACAGATACGCAGTATTTT. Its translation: CATRLAGGSGTDTQYF.

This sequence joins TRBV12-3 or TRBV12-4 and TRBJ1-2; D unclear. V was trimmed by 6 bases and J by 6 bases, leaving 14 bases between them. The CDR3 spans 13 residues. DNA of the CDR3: TGTGCCAGCAGAGCGGACCCTTCGGATGGCTACACCTTC. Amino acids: CASRADPSDGYTF.

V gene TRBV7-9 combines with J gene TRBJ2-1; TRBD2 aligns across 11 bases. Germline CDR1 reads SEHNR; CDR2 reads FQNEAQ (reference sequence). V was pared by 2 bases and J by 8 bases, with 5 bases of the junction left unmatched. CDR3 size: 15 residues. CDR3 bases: TGTGCCAGCAGCTTATTGACTAGCGGGGCCCATGAGCAGTTCTTC. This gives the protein CASSLLTSGAHEQFF.

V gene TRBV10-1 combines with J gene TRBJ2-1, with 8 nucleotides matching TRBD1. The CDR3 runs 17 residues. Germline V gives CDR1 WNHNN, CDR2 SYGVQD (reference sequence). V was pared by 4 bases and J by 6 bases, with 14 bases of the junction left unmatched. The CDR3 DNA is TGCGCCAGCAGTGGCCCCTCTGAGGGGACAGGAAGCAATGAGCAGTTCTTC. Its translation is CASSGPSEGTGSNEQFF.

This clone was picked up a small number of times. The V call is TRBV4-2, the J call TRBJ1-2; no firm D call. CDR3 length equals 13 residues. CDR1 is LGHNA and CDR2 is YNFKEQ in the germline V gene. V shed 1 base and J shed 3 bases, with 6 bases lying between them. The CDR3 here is CASSQVRDYGYTF. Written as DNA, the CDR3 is TGTGCCAGCAGCCAAGTGCGAGACTATGGCTACACCTTC.

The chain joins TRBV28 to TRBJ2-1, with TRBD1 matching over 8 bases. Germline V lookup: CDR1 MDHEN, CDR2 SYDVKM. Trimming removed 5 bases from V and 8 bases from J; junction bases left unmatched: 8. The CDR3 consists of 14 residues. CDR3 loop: CASSAPGGWDEQFF. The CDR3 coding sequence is TGTGCCAGCAGTGCTCCAGGGGGCTGGGATGAGCAGTTCTTC.

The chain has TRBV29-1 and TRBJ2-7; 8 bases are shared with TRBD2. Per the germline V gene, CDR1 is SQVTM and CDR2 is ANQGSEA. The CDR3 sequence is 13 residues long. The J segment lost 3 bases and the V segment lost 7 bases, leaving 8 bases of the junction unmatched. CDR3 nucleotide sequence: TGCAGCGGCCGACCGGGGGGGAGCTACGAGCAGTACTTC. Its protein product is CSGRPGGSYEQYF.

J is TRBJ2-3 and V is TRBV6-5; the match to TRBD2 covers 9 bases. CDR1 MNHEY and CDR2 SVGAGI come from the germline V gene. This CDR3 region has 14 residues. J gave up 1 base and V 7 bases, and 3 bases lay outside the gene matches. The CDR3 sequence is CASKRTSGTDTQYF. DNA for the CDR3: TGTGCCAGCAAGAGGACTAGCGGCACAGATACGCAGTATTTT.

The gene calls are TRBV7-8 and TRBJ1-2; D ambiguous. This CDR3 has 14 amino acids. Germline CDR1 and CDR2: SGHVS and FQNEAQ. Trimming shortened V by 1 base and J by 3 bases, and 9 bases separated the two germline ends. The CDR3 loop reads CASSLVTADYGYTF. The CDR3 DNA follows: TGTGCCAGCAGCTTAGTCACGGCGGACTATGGCTACACCTTC.

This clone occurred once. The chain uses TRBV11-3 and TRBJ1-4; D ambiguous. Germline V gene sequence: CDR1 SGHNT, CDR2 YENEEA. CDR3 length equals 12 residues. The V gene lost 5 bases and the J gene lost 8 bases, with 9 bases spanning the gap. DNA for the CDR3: TGTGCCAGCAGCCGCACGGTAGAAAAACTGTTTTTT. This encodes CASSRTVEKLFF.

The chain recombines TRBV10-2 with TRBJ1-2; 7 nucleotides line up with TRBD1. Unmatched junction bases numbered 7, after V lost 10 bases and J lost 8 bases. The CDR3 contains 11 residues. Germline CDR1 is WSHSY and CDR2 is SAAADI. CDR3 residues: CATQGNEGYTF. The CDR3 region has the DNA TGCGCCACACAGGGGAATGAAGGCTACACCTTC.

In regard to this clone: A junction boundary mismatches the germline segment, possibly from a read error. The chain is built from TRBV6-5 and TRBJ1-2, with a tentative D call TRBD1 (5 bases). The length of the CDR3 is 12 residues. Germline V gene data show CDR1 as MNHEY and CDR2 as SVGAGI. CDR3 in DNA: TGTGCCAGCAGTCCCAAACACCGGGACTTTTATTTC. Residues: CASSPKHRDFYF.

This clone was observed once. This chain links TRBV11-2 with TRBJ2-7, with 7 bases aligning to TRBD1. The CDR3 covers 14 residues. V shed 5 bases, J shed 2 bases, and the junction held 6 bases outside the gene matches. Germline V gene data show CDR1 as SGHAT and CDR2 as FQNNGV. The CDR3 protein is CASSVAGTAYEQYF. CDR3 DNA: TGTGCCAGCAGCGTGGCTGGGACAGCCTACGAGCAGTACTTC.

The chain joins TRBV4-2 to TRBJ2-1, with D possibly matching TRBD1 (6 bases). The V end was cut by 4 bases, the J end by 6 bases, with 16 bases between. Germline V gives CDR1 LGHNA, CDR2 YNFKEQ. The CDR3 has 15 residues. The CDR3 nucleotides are TGTGCCAGCAGCCGGGGGCAGGGAGTAGGCAATGAGCAGTTCTTC. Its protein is CASSRGQGVGNEQFF.

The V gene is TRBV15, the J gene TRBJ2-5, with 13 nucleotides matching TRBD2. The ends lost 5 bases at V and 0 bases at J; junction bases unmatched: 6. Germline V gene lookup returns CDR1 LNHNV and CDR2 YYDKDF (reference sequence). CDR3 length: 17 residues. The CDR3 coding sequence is TGTGCCACCAGCGGCCGACTAGCGGGGGGTTACCAAGAGACCCAGTACTTC. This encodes CATSGRLAGGYQETQYF.

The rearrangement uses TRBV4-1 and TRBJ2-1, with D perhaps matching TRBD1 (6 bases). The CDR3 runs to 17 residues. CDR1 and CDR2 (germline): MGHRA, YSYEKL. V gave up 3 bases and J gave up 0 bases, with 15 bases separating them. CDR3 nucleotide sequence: TGCGCCAGCAGCCACAGAGGCGTGGGGGCCTCCTACAATGAGCAGTTCTTC. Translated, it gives CASSHRGVGASYNEQFF.

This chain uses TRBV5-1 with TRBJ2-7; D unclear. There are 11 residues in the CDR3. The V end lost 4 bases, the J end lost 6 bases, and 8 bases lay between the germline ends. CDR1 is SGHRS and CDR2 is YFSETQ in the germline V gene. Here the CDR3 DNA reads TGCGCCAGCAGCATGACGGGCGAGCAGTACTTC. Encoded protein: CASSMTGEQYF. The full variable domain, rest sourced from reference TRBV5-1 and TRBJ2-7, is KAGVTQTPRYLIKTRGQQVTLSCSPISGHRSVSWYQQTPGQGLQFLFEYFSETQRNKGNFPGRFSGRQFSNSRSEMNVSTLELGDSALYLCASSMTGEQYFGPGTRLTVT.

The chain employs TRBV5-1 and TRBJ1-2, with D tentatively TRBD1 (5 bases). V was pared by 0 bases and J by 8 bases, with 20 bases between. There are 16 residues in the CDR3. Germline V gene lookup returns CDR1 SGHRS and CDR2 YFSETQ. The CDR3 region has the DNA TGCGCCAGCAGCTTGGCGTCGACAGCCGCTTTGGGAGGCTACACCTTC. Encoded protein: CASSLASTAALGGYTF.

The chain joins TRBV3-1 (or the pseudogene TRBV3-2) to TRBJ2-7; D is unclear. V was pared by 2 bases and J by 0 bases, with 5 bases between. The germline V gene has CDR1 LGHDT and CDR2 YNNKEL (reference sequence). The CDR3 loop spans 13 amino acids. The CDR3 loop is CASSQTYSYEQYF. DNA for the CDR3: TGTGCCAGCAGCCAAACTTACTCCTACGAGCAGTACTTC.